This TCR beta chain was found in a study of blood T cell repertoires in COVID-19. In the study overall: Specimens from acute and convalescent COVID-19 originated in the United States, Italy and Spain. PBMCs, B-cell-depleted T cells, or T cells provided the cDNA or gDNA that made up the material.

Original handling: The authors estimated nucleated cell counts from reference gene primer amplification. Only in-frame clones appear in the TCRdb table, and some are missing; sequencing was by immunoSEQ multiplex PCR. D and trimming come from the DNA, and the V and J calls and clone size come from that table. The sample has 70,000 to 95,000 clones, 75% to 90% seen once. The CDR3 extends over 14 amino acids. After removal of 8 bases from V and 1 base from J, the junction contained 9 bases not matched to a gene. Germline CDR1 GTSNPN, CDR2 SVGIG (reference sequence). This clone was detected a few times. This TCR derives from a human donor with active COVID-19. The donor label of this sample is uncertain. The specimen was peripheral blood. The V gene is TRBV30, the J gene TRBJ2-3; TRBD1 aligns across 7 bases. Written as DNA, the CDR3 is TGTGCCCGGAAGGGGACAGAAGGCACAGATACGCAGTATTTT. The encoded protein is CARKGTEGTDTQYF. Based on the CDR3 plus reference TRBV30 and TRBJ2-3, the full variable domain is SQTIHQWPATLVQPVGSPLSLECTVEGTSNPNLYWYRQAAGRGLQLLFYSVGIGQISSEVPQNLSASRPQDRQFILSSKKLLLSDSGFYLCARKGTEGTDTQYFGPGTRLTVL.